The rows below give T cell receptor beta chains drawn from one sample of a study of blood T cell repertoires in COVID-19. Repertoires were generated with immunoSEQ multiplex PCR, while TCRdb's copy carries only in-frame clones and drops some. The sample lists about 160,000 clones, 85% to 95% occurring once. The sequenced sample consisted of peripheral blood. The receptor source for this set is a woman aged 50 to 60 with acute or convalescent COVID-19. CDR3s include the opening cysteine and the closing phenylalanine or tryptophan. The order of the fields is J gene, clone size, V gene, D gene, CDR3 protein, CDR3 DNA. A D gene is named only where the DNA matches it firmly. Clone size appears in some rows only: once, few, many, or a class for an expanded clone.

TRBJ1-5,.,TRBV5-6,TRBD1,CASSLSTQGAPFNQPQHF,TGTGCCAGCAGCTTGTCTACGCAGGGGGCCCCCTTCAATCAGCCCCAGCATTTT
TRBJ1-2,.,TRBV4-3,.,CASSVRGGDGYTF,TGCGCCAGCAGCGTTCGCGGGGGAGATGGCTACACCTTC
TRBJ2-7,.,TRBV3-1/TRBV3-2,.,CASSQVSEQYF,TGTGCCAGCAGCCAGGTGAGCGAGCAGTACTTC
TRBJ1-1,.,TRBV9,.,CASSSYGQQNTEAFF,TGTGCCAGCAGCTCCTATGGACAGCAGAACACTGAAGCTTTCTTT
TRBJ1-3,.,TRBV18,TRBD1,CASSPPDRVSGNTIYF,TGTGCCAGCTCACCCCCGGACAGGGTGTCTGGAAACACCATATATTTT
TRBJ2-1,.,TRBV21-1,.,CASSGGNTYNEQFF,TGTGCCAGCAGCGGCGGAAATACCTACAATGAGCAGTTCTTC
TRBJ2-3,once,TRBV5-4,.,CASSLERVDTQYF,TGTGCCAGCAGCTTGGAGCGAGTAGATACGCAGTATTTT
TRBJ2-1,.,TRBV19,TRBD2,CASSAGGYNEQFF,TGTGCCAGTAGTGCGGGAGGATACAATGAGCAGTTCTTC
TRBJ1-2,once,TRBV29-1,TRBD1,CSDLDRGYGYTF,TGCAGCGACCTGGACAGGGGCTATGGCTACACCTTC
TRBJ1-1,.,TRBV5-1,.,CASVGETEAFF,TGCGCCAGCGTCGGGGAAACTGAAGCTTTCTTT
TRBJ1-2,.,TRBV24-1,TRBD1,CATSDSTGTGYDGYTF,TGTGCCACCAGTGACTCGACCGGGACAGGGTACGATGGCTACACCTTC
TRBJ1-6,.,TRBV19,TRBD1,CASSRDRGQPLHF,TGTGCCAGTAGTAGAGACAGGGGGCAACCCCTCCACTTT
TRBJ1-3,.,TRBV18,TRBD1,CASSPQGAYGNTIYF,TGTGCCAGCTCACCCCAGGGGGCATACGGAAACACCATATATTTT
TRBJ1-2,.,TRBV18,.,CASSPGADTNYGYTF,TGTGCCAGCTCACCAGGGGCCGATACTAACTATGGCTACACCTTC
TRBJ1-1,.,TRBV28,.,CASSFPLAMNTEAFF,TGTGCCAGCAGTTTTCCGTTAGCCATGAACACTGAAGCTTTCTTT
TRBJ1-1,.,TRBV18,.,CASSSGRAGDTEAFF,TGTGCCAGCTCTTCGGGGAGGGCCGGGGACACTGAAGCTTTCTTT
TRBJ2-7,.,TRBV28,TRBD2,CASSSSGLAGSWQYF,TGTGCCAGCAGTTCCTCAGGGCTAGCGGGATCTTGGCAGTACTTC
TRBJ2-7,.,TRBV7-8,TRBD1,CASSPEIGTDDYEQYF,TGTGCCAGCAGCCCAGAGATCGGGACAGATGACTACGAGCAGTACTTC
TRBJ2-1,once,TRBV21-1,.,CASSKEASGGAPYNEQFF,TGTGCCAGCAGCAAAGAGGCTAGCGGGGGAGCTCCGTACAATGAGCAGTTCTTC
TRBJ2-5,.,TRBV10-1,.,CASSPSGMETQYF,TGCGCCAGCAGCCCCTCGGGGATGGAGACCCAGTACTTC
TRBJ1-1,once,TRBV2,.,CASTTGVPSAEAFF,TGTGCCAGCACTACCGGGGTCCCAAGCGCTGAAGCTTTCTTT
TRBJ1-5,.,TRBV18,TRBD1,CASSPGQGIQPQHF,TGTGCCAGCTCCCCGGGACAGGGGATTCAGCCCCAGCATTTT